This entry lists 19 T cell receptor beta chains sequenced from one sample in a study of blood T cell repertoires in COVID-19. The method was immunoSEQ multiplex PCR; TCRdb's version includes in-frame clones alone and lacks a portion of them. The table includes 200,000 to 250,000 clones, 65% to 90% detected once. The sample comprised PBMCs or T cells enriched from blood (not recorded which). The receptors were sampled from a woman between 45 and 65 years old with acute COVID-19.

The gene calls are TRBV5-1 and TRBJ2-7; the D gene is possibly TRBD1 (5 bases). Per the germline V gene, CDR1 is SGHRS and CDR2 is YFSETQ. The V end was cut by 1 base, the J end by 2 bases, with 10 bases between. The CDR3 totals 14 residues. Here the CDR3 DNA reads TGCGCCAGCAGCTTGTCAGGGCAAGCCTACGAGCAGTACTTC. Its protein is CASSLSGQAYEQYF.

The CDR3 DNA reads TGTGCCAGCAGTTTAGTGGTAGATACTGAAGCTTTCTTT. Its translation: CASSLVVDTEAFF. The chain couples TRBV12-3 or TRBV12-4 to TRBJ1-1; D is ambiguous. V dropped 1 base and J dropped 5 bases, with 8 bases sitting between them. This CDR3 has 13 residues.

J is TRBJ1-5 and V is TRBV10-3; a weak D match, TRBD1 (6 bases). The V gene lost 2 bases and the J gene lost 6 bases, with 14 bases spanning the gap. This CDR3 is built from 15 residues. Per the germline V gene, CDR1 is ENHRY and CDR2 is SYGVKD. Here the CDR3 DNA reads TGTGCCATCAGTGAGAACCCAGGGGATAGTCAGCCCCAGCATTTT. Protein sequence: CAISENPGDSQPQHF.

The chain links TRBV18 to TRBJ1-1; a weak D match, TRBD1 (5 bases). Germline CDR1 KGHSH, CDR2 LQKENI. CDR3 length equals 12 residues. Trimming left V 4 bases short and J 7 bases short, with 10 bases between. This CDR3 reads CASSRGGGEAFF. CDR3 bases: TGTGCCAGCTCACGGGGGGGAGGTGAAGCTTTCTTT.

The J gene is TRBJ2-7, the V gene TRBV9, with 7 bases aligning to TRBD1. The germline gives CDR1 SGDLS, CDR2 YYNGEE. Unmatched junction bases numbered 9, after V lost 4 bases and J lost 2 bases. The CDR3 has 15 residues. Written as DNA, the CDR3 is TGTGCCAGCAGCTCCCTAGGACAGGCGACCTACGAGCAGTACTTC. Translating gives CASSSLGQATYEQYF.

The chain is built from TRBV6-5 and TRBJ2-5; 9 nucleotides agree with TRBD1. Germline CDR1 and CDR2: MNHEY and SVGAGI. This CDR3 comprises 13 residues. Unmatched junction bases numbered 4, after V lost 6 bases and J lost 5 bases. This CDR3 is CASSRDRDETQYF. In nucleotides, the CDR3 is TGTGCCAGCAGCCGGGACAGGGACGAGACCCAGTACTTC.

This clone was observed a handful of times. The chain employs TRBV7-8 and TRBJ2-1; 9 bases map to TRBD1. Looked up from germline, CDR1 is SGHVS and CDR2 is FQNEAQ. The ends lost 5 bases at V and 6 bases at J; junction bases unmatched: 8. The CDR3 contains 15 residues. The CDR3 DNA reads as TGTGCCAGCAGCCCACCGGGACAGGGATCCAATGAGCAGTTCTTC. Its protein product is CASSPPGQGSNEQFF. The variable domain in full, with the rest retrieved from reference TRBV7-8 and TRBJ2-1, is GAGVSQSPRYKVAKRGQDVALRCDPISGHVSLFWYQQALGQGPEFLTYFQNEAQLDKSGLPSDRFFAERPEGSVSTLKIQRTQQEDSAVYLCASSPPGQGSNEQFFGPGTRLTVL.

This clone was picked up one time. The chain couples TRBV6-5 to TRBJ1-3; 7 bases match TRBD1. The ends lost 7 bases at V and 5 bases at J; junction bases unmatched: 8. CDR1 is MNHEY, CDR2 SVGAGI, per germline. This CDR3 is 14 amino acids long. CDR3 sequence (DNA): TGTGCCAGCACCCAGACAGGGTCTCGAAACACCATATATTTT. Translating gives CASTQTGSRNTIYF.

This chain links TRBV7-9 with TRBJ1-1; no clear D gene. This CDR3 has 14 residues. Per germline, CDR1 SEHNR and CDR2 FQNEAQ (reference sequence). V was trimmed by 1 base and J by 4 bases, leaving 10 bases between them. The CDR3 region has the DNA TGTGCCAGCAGCTTAGAGTCAGGTCTCACTGAAGCTTTCTTT. Amino acids: CASSLESGLTEAFF.

The chain recombines TRBV6-2 or TRBV6-3 with TRBJ2-7; maybe TRBD1 (5 bases). The ends were cut back, 2 bases at V and 3 bases at J, with 14 bases in the middle. Germline assignment: CDR1 MNHEY and CDR2 SVGEGT. This CDR3 spans 15 amino acids. The CDR3 protein is CASSYGQGPVYEQYF. DNA for the CDR3: TGTGCCAGCAGTTACGGGCAGGGCCCCGTCTACGAGCAGTACTTC.

V gene TRBV3-1 (or the pseudogene TRBV3-2) combines with J gene TRBJ2-5, with D possibly TRBD2 on 5 matching bases. Germline loops: CDR1 LGHDT, CDR2 YNNKEL (reference sequence). This CDR3 is built from 16 residues. The V gene lost 1 base and the J gene lost 5 bases, with 17 bases spanning the gap. CDR3 DNA sequence: TGTGCCAGCAGCCAAGTTGGTATAGCGTTCCGGGAGACCCAGTACTTC. This translates into CASSQVGIAFRETQYF.

This chain joins TRBV15 and TRBJ1-2; the D gene is possibly TRBD1 (5 bases). Per germline, CDR1 LNHNV and CDR2 YYDKDF (reference sequence). V dropped 6 bases and J dropped 1 base, with 9 bases sitting between them. This CDR3 spans 13 amino acids. The CDR3 loop reads CATSPGHNYGYTF. The CDR3 bases are TGTGCCACCAGTCCTGGACATAACTATGGCTACACCTTC.

The chain is built from TRBV10-3 and TRBJ1-1, with TRBD1 matching 7 bases. The CDR3 loop spans 14 amino acids. V lost 0 bases, J lost 5 bases, and 3 bases stayed unmatched. Germline lookup yields CDR1 ENHRY and CDR2 SYGVKD. CDR3 in amino acids: CAISESEGATEAFF. For the CDR3, the DNA is TGTGCCATCAGTGAGTCGGAGGGGGCTACTGAAGCTTTCTTT.

The chain carries TRBV18 and TRBJ1-1; 7 nucleotides align to TRBD1. Germline V gene data show CDR1 as KGHSH and CDR2 as LQKENI. V dropped 5 bases and J dropped 0; count of bases not matched to a gene: 3. There are 14 residues in the CDR3. CDR3 sequence (DNA): TGTGCCAGCTCATCGGGACAGATGAACACTGAAGCTTTCTTT. It specifies CASSSGQMNTEAFF.

This chain joins TRBV4-3 and TRBJ1-1, with D tentatively TRBD1 (5 bases). V was trimmed by 0 bases and J by 6 bases, leaving 14 bases between them. CDR3 length equals 15 residues. Germline V gene data show CDR1 as LGHNA and CDR2 as YSLEER. The CDR3 sequence is CASSQDAGGSSEAFF. CDR3 nucleotides: TGCGCCAGCAGCCAAGATGCCGGGGGTAGTTCTGAAGCTTTCTTT.

The chain is built from TRBV19 and TRBJ1-5; D call uncertain. The CDR3 has 17 residues. Germline CDR1 reads LNHDA; CDR2 reads SQIVND (reference sequence). V dropped 2 bases and J dropped 0 bases, with 14 bases sitting between them. This CDR3 is CASSISHRPHSNQPQHF. CDR3 nucleotides: TGTGCCAGTAGTATATCCCACAGACCCCATAGCAATCAGCCCCAGCATTTT.

This sequence joins TRBV30 and TRBJ1-2; possible D gene TRBD1, 6 bases. Germline loops: CDR1 GTSNPN, CDR2 SVGIG (reference sequence). Trimming shortened V by 3 bases and J by 3 bases, and 14 bases separated the two germline ends. The CDR3 length is 14 residues. The CDR3 loop is CAWRGGAGDYGYTF. For the CDR3, the DNA is TGTGCCTGGAGGGGGGGGGCTGGCGACTATGGCTACACCTTC. Based on the CDR3 plus reference TRBV30 and TRBJ1-2, the full variable domain is SQTIHQWPATLVQPVGSPLSLECTVEGTSNPNLYWYRQAAGRGLQLLFYSVGIGQISSEVPQNLSASRPQDRQFILSSKKLLLSDSGFYLCAWRGGAGDYGYTFGSGTRLTVV.

V and J are TRBV19 and TRBJ2-7; 8 nucleotides line up with TRBD1. CDR1 is LNHDA, CDR2 SQIVND, per germline (reference sequence). The CDR3 consists of 15 residues. V lost 5 bases, J lost 6 bases, and 12 bases stayed unmatched. The CDR3: CASSPGDHRGVEQYF. Here the CDR3 DNA reads TGTGCCAGTAGTCCAGGGGACCACAGGGGGGTCGAGCAGTACTTC.

This clone was found a few times. This chain connects TRBV12-3 or TRBV12-4 to TRBJ1-6; no reliable D call. Trimming shortened V by 2 bases and J by 6 bases, and 5 bases separated the two germline ends. This CDR3 spans 13 amino acids. CDR3 DNA sequence: TGTGCCAGCAGTTTAAACGGTAATTCACCCCTCCACTTT. Translation: CASSLNGNSPLHF.